These 9 T cell receptor beta chains share one sample of origin, sequenced in a study of regulatory T cells in long-lasting Graves disease. Time point described: persistent/refractory GD, antithyroid drugs over 5 years with positive TRAb. The TCR library was prepared using RNA isolated from PBMCs. With iRepertoire HTBI primers and Arm-PCR of CDR3 regions, TCR beta libraries were built. TCRdb redid the calling of the multiplex PCR reads with MiXCR, one entry per CDR3 protein. The data show 400,000 to 500,000 distinct CDR3 sequences, 20% to 25% seen once. The source material was peripheral blood mononuclear cells (PBMCs), sampled when the disease was refractory, from a patient treated with antithyroid drugs. These receptors were taken from a female donor with Graves disease.

This clonotype was counted many times. This chain links TRBV12-3 or TRBV12-4 with TRBJ2-7, with D perhaps TRBD1 or TRBD2 (6 bases each). V lost 2 bases and J lost 5, with 10 bases in between. This CDR3 region has 13 residues. Here the CDR3 reads CASSLQRGDEQYF. CDR3 bases: TGTGCCAGCAGTTTACAAAGGGGGGACGAGCAGTACTTC.

This clonotype came up a few times. The rearrangement links TRBV5-1 to TRBJ2-7, with 10 positions matching TRBD2. The ends lost 4 bases at V and 5 bases at J; junction bases unmatched: 9. The CDR3 is 15 residues long. The germline CDR1 and CDR2 sequences are SGHRS and YFSETQ. The CDR3 DNA reads TGCGCCAGCAGCCTTCTAGCGGGAGTAAAAAACGAGCAGTACTTC. It encodes CASSLLAGVKNEQYF.

This clonotype has ten or more counts. The chain uses TRBV20-1 and TRBJ1-2, with D maybe TRBD1 (6 bases). Between the trimmed V and J ends, which lost 3 bases and 6 bases, there was a span of 17 bases. The CDR3 extends over 14 amino acids. The V gene's germline CDR1 is DFQATT and CDR2 SNEGSKA (reference sequence). CDR3 in DNA: TGCAGTGCTAGCAGGCAGGGGTTGCGGAATGGCTACACCTTC. Translated: CSASRQGLRNGYTF.

This clonotype showed up just a few times. J is TRBJ1-1 and V is TRBV5-5; D ambiguous. Per germline, CDR1 SGHKS and CDR2 YYEKEE (reference sequence). The CDR3 length is 14 residues. Trimming pared 2 bases from V and 1 base from J, leaving 9 bases between. The CDR3 loop reads CASSFEAPNTEAFF. In nucleotides, the CDR3 is TGTGCCAGCAGCTTTGAGGCGCCGAACACTGAAGCTTTCTTT. The full variable domain, its missing parts supplied by reference TRBV5-5 and TRBJ1-1, is DAGVTQSPTHLIKTRGQQVTLRCSPISGHKSVSWYQQVLGQGPQFIFQYYEKEERGRGNFPDRFSARQFPNYSSELNVNALLLGDSALYLCASSFEAPNTEAFFGQGTRLTVV.

This chain links TRBV19 with TRBJ1-1; 7 bases match TRBD1. The CDR3 loop spans 14 amino acids. Looked up from germline, CDR1 is LNHDA and CDR2 is SQIVND (reference sequence). Trimming cost V 8 bases and J 2 bases; bases outside gene matches: 8. CDR3 coding DNA: TGTGCCAGTCGACAGGGACAGCCAAACACTGAAGCTTTCTTT. Amino acids: CASRQGQPNTEAFF.

The V call is TRBV6-1, the J call TRBJ2-1; TRBD2 matches at 10 bases. Germline-derived CDR1 and CDR2 are MNHNS and SASEGT. Germline trimming cut 6 bases from V and 7 bases from J; bases unmatched to any gene: 3. The CDR3 is 13 residues long. DNA of the CDR3: TGTGCCAGCAGGGCTAGCGGGAGTAATGAGCAGTTCTTC. Translating gives CASRASGSNEQFF.

The chain has TRBV5-1 and TRBJ1-1; D might be TRBD1 (5 bases). The CDR3 is made up of 15 amino acids. Germline CDR1 reads SGHRS; CDR2 reads YFSETQ. V was clipped by 4 bases and J by 3 bases, with 16 bases between them. The CDR3 spells CASSPRTRYDTEAFF. DNA for the CDR3: TGCGCCAGCAGCCCCCGGACACGGTACGACACTGAAGCTTTCTTT.

This clonotype has a count of ten or more. The chain joins TRBV20-1 to TRBJ1-5; TRBD1 aligns across 7 bases. With V trimmed by 5 bases and J by 5 bases, 6 bases remained unmatched. CDR1 and CDR2 (germline): DFQATT, SNEGSKA (reference sequence). This CDR3 is 13 amino acids long. This CDR3 is CSARGQLDQPQHF. CDR3 DNA: TGCAGTGCTCGGGGACAGCTAGATCAGCCCCAGCATTTT.

This clonotype was picked up many times. The V and J genes are TRBV28 and TRBJ1-2; 7 bases line up with TRBD1. From germline, CDR1 is MDHEN and CDR2 SYDVKM. The CDR3 extends over 14 amino acids. J lost 4 bases, V lost 6 bases, and 8 bases had no gene match. The CDR3 DNA reads TGTGCCAGCAGCCAACCAGGGGGAAGCTATGGCTACACCTTC. It encodes CASSQPGGSYGYTF.